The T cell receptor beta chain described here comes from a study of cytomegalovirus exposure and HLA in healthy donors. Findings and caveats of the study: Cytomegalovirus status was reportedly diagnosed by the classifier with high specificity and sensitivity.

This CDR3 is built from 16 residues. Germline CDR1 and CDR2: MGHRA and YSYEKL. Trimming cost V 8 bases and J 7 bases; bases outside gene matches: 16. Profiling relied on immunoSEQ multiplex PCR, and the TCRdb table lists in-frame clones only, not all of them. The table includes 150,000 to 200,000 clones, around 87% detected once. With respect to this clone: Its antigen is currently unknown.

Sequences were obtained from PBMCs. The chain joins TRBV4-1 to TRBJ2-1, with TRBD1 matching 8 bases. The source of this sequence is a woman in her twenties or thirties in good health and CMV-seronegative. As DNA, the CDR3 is TGCGCCAGCCAGGAGGGACCAGGGGGCATTTGGAATGAGCAGTTCTTC. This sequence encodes CASQEGPGGIWNEQFF.